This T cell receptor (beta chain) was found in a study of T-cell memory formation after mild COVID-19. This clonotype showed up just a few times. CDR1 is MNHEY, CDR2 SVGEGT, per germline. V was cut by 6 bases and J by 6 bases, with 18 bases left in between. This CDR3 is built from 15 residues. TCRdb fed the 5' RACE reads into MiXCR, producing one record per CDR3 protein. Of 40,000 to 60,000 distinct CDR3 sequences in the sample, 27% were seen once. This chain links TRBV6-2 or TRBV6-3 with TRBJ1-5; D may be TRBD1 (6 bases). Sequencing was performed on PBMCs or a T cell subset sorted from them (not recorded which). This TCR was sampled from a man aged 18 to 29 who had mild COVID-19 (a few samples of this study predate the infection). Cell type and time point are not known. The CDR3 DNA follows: TGTGCCAGCAGCTCCGGGACAAGGGAGGTTCAGCCCCAGCATTTT. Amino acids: CASSSGTREVQPQHF.